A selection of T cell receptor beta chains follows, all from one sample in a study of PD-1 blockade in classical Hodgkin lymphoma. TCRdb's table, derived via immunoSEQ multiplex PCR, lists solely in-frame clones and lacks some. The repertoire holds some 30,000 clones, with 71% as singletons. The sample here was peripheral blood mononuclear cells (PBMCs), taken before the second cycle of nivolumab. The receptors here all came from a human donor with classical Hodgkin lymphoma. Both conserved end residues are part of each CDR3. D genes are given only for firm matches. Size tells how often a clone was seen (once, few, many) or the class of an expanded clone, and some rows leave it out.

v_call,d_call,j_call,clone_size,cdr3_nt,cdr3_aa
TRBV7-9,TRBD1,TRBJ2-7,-,TGTGCCAGCAGCTCCGACAGGGGGGACCCCTACGAGCAGTACTTC,CASSSDRGDPYEQYF
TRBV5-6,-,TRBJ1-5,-,TGTGCCAGCAGCCCCGGATATAACAATCAGCCCCAGCATTTT,CASSPGYNNQPQHF
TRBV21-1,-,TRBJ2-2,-,TGTGCCAGCAGCAAAGTTTATCCGGGGGGAGGGACGAACACCGGGGAGCTGTTTTTT,CASSKVYPGGGTNTGELFF
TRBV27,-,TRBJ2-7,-,TGTGCCAGCAGTTTGTTTATGGGGGAGGTCGACTACGAGCAGTACTTC,CASSLFMGEVDYEQYF
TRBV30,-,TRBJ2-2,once,TGTGCCTGGAGCGAAAGGGCCACCCAAGCGAACACCGGGGAGCTGTTTTTT,CAWSERATQANTGELFF
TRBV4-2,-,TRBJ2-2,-,TGTGCCAGCAGCCAAGGGGTAGCACTAAACACCGGGGAGCTGTTTTTT,CASSQGVALNTGELFF
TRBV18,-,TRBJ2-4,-,TGTGCCAGCTCACCGGGGGAAGGCATTCAGTACTTC,CASSPGEGIQYF
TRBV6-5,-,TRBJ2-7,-,TGTGCCAGCAGTTACGGGGGGAACGAGCAGTACTTC,CASSYGGNEQYF
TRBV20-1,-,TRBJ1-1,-,TGCAGTGCCGTAGTTGCTTGGGAAGCTTTCTTT,CSAVVAWEAFF
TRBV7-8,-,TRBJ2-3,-,TGTGCCAGCAGCTTATTAGGTCAGGCAGGCACAGATACGCAGTATTTT,CASSLLGQAGTDTQYF
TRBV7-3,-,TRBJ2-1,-,TGTGCCAGCAGCCCCGGCCTAGGGACCTACAATGAGCAGTTCTTC,CASSPGLGTYNEQFF
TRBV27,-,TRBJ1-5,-,TGTGCCAGCAGTTCTGGTACAGGACCCGATCAGCCCCAGCATTTT,CASSSGTGPDQPQHF
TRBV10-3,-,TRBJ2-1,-,TGTGCCATCAGTGCGGCATATGAGCAGTTCTTC,CAISAAYEQFF
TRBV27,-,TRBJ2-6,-,TGTGCCAGCAGTTCCCGGATCTCTGGGGCCAACGTCCTGACTTTC,CASSSRISGANVLTF
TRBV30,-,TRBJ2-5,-,TGTGCCTGGGAAACAGGGTCGCCCGGAGAGACCCAGTACTTC,CAWETGSPGETQYF
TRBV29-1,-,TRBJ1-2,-,TGCAGCGTTGAAGATGCCGGCAGGCTCTATGGCTACACCTTC,CSVEDAGRLYGYTF
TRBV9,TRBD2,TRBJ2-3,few,TGTGCCAGCAGCGTGGCGGGGGGGTTCACAGATACGCAGTATTTT,CASSVAGGFTDTQYF
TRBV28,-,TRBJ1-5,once,TGTGCCAGCAGTTTTGGGGGGAGCAATCAGCCCCAGCATTTT,CASSFGGSNQPQHF
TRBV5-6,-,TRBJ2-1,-,TGTGCCAGCAGCTTCCGACAGGCCTCTTACAATGAGCAGTTCTTC,CASSFRQASYNEQFF
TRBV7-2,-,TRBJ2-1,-,TGTGCCAGCAGCTCTAGCCGCCACTACAATGAGCAGTTCTTC,CASSSSRHYNEQFF
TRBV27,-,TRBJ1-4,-,TGTGCCAGCAGCCCCCTCGCTCGAATTAATGAAAAACTGTTTTTT,CASSPLARINEKLFF
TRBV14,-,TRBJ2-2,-,TGTGCCAGCAGCCAAGATTGGGGGGTGGACACCGGGGAGCTGTTTTTT,CASSQDWGVDTGELFF
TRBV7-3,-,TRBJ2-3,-,TGTGCCACCCACGAGGGGGATACGCAGTATTTT,CATHEGDTQYF
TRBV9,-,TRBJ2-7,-,TGTGCCAGCAGCGTTGGACAGTACTACGAGCAGTACTTC,CASSVGQYYEQYF
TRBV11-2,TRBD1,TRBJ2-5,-,TGTGCCAGCAGCTTCGCAGGGGGACCAGAGACCCAGTACTTC,CASSFAGGPETQYF
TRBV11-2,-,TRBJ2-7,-,TGTGCCAGCAGCCCCCGGGTGGCAGGACCTACCTACGAGCAGTACTTC,CASSPRVAGPTYEQYF
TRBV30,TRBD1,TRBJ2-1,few,TGTGCCTGGAATTACCGGGACAGGGGGTTCTTC,CAWNYRDRGFF
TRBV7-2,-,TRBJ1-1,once,TGTGCCAGCAGCTTAGACACCGGACGGTGGAACACTGAAGCTTTCTTT,CASSLDTGRWNTEAFF
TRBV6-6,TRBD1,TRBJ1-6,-,TGTGCCAGCAGACGGACAGGGAGGGATTCACCCCTCCACTTT,CASRRTGRDSPLHF
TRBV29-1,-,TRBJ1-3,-,TGCAGCGTTGAGGGTCTAGGGGCGTCTGGAAACACCATATATTTT,CSVEGLGASGNTIYF
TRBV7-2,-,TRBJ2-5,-,TGTGCCAGCAAACCCGGTGGCGGGGCGACCCAGTACTTC,CASKPGGGATQYF
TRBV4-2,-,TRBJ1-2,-,TGTGCCAGCAGCCAAGTAGGGTCAGTTATGGACTACACCTTC,CASSQVGSVMDYTF
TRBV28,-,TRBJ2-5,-,TGTGCCAGCAGTCCCTTGGGTTGGGGGGTTTGGGAGACCCAGTACTTC,CASSPLGWGVWETQYF
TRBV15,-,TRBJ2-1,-,TGTGCCACCAGCTCCCGGGACTCTTACAATGAGCAGTTCTTC,CATSSRDSYNEQFF
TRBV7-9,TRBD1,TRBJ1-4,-,TGTGCCAGCAGCCTGAACAGGGGGCCAAATGAAAAACTGTTTTTT,CASSLNRGPNEKLFF
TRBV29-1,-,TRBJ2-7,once,TGCAGCGTTTCGGCGGGCCTATCCTACGAGCAGTACTTC,CSVSAGLSYEQYF
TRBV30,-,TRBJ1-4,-,TGTGCCTGGAAACGTGGGACCATTAATGAAAAACTGTTTTTT,CAWKRGTINEKLFF
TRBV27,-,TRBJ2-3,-,TGTGCCAGCAGTCCGCGAGGAGATACGCAGTATTTT,CASSPRGDTQYF